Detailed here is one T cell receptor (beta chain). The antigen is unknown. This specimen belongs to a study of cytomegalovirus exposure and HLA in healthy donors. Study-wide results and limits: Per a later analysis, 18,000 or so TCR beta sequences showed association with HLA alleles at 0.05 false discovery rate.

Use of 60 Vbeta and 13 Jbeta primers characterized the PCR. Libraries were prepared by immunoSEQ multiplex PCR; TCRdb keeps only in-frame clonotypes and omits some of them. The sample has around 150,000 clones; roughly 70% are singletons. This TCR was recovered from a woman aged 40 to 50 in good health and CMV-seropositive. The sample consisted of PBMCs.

The CDR3 bases are TGTGCCAGCAGCTTTGGTGGGGGGACGGCTAATGAAAAACTGTTTTTT. Its protein is CASSFGGGTANEKLFF. This chain connects TRBV5-4 to TRBJ1-4; the D gene is possibly TRBD1 (5 bases). The germline V and J ends were trimmed by 2 bases and 3 bases, with 14 bases remaining between them. This CDR3 is built from 16 residues. Germline CDR1 reads SGHNT; CDR2 reads YYREEE (reference sequence).